This entry lists 14 T cell receptor beta chains sequenced from one sample in a study of blood T cell repertoires in COVID-19. Assay used: immunoSEQ multiplex PCR; TCRdb lists only in-frame clones, some missing. This table has 310,000 or so clones, about 90% appearing once. The material sequenced was PBMCs or T cells enriched from blood (not recorded which). These receptors originate from a woman between 18 and 29 years old with acute COVID-19.

The chain employs TRBV6-1 and TRBJ2-2; weak D call: TRBD1 (6 bases). The CDR3 has 14 amino acids. Germline CDR1 is MNHNS and CDR2 is SASEGT. Trimming took off 4 bases at V and 1 base at J, with 7 bases between the two ends. CDR3 in DNA: TGTGCCAGCAGTGGACAGGTGAACACCGGGGAGCTGTTTTTT. Amino acid sequence: CASSGQVNTGELFF.

This clone turned up a few times. The rearrangement joins TRBV7-3 to TRBJ2-1, with 8 bases aligning to TRBD2. Trimming removed 1 base from V and 8 bases from J; junction bases left unmatched: 10. The CDR3 is 16 residues long. Germline V lookup: CDR1 SGHTA, CDR2 FQGTGA. The CDR3 loop is CASSLNRAGGHYEQFF. The CDR3 coding sequence is TGTGCCAGCAGCTTAAATCGGGCGGGAGGCCATTATGAGCAGTTCTTC. The variable domain in full, completed from reference TRBV7-3 and TRBJ2-1, reads GAGVSQTPSNKVTEKGKYVELRCDPISGHTALYWYRQSLGQGPEFLIYFQGTGAADDSGLPNDRFFAVRPEGSVSTLKIQRTERGDSAVYLCASSLNRAGGHYEQFFGPGTRLTVL.

The chain is built from TRBV7-2 and TRBJ2-1, with 11 nucleotides matching TRBD2. In germline, CDR1 is SGHTA, CDR2 FQGNSA. The CDR3 has 15 amino acids. The trim removed 5 bases at V and 2 bases at J, leaving 2 bases unmatched. In DNA, the CDR3 is TGTGCCAGCAGCCCTAGCGGGAGGACCTACAATGAGCAGTTCTTC. Amino acids: CASSPSGRTYNEQFF. The full variable domain, its missing parts supplied by reference TRBV7-2 and TRBJ2-1, is GAGVSQSPSNKVTEKGKDVELRCDPISGHTALYWYRQSLGQGLEFLIYFQGNSAPDKSGLPSDRFSAERTGGSVSTLTIQRTQQEDSAVYLCASSPSGRTYNEQFFGPGTRLTVL.

This clone was counted a few times. The chain carries TRBV19 and TRBJ1-5, with 7 bases fitting TRBD1. Per germline, CDR1 LNHDA and CDR2 SQIVND (reference sequence). J was trimmed by 5 bases and V by 1 base; bases with no gene match: 5. This CDR3 contains 15 residues. This CDR3 is CASSIGTGGYQPQHF. The CDR3 DNA sequence: TGTGCCAGTAGTATAGGGACAGGTGGGTATCAGCCCCAGCATTTT.

This chain joins TRBV9 and TRBJ1-4; no reliable D call. The CDR3 length is 13 residues. Trimming shortened V by 3 bases and J by 7 bases, and 10 bases separated the two germline ends. Germline values: CDR1 SGDLS, CDR2 YYNGEE. CDR3 DNA: TGTGCCAGCAGCGCCTACACGGGTGAAAAACTGTTTTTT. This gives the protein CASSAYTGEKLFF. The full variable domain, rest sourced from reference TRBV9 and TRBJ1-4, is DSGVTQTPKHLITATGQRVTLRCSPRSGDLSVYWYQQSLDQGLQFLIQYYNGEERAKGNILERFSAQQFPDLHSELNLSSLELGDSALYFCASSAYTGEKLFFGSGTQLSVL.

This chain links TRBV27 with TRBJ1-4, with 8 bases fitting TRBD1. The CDR3 sequence is 14 residues long. The ends lost 3 bases at V and 7 bases at J; junction bases unmatched: 4. Germline V lookup: CDR1 MNHEY, CDR2 SMNVEV (reference sequence). In DNA, the CDR3 is TGTGCCAGCAGTTTGGACAGGGAAGGTGAAAAACTGTTTTTT. Protein: CASSLDREGEKLFF.

The gene calls are TRBV18 and TRBJ2-7; 12 bases are a match to TRBD1. This CDR3 has 16 residues. Germline V gene sequence: CDR1 KGHSH, CDR2 LQKENI. After removal of 3 bases from V and 5 bases from J, the junction contained 8 bases not matched to a gene. CDR3 in amino acids: CASSPILRDRGHEQYF. The CDR3, as DNA: TGTGCCAGCTCACCCATCCTGCGGGACAGGGGGCACGAGCAGTACTTC. Full variable domain (rest looked up from reference TRBV18 and TRBJ2-7): NAGVMQNPRHLVRRRGQEARLRCSPMKGHSHVYWYRQLPEEGLKFMVYLQKENIIDESGMPKERFSAEFPKEGPSILRIQQVVRGDSAAYFCASSPILRDRGHEQYFGPGTRLTVT.

The chain joins TRBV2 to TRBJ2-1, with 11 bases aligning to TRBD2. CDR1 and CDR2 from the germline V gene are SNHLY and FYNNEI. V lost 8 bases, J lost 7 bases, and 4 bases stayed unmatched. CDR3 length: 13 residues. The CDR3 sequence is CASVLAGVNEQFF. The CDR3 region has the DNA TGTGCCAGCGTACTAGCGGGAGTAAATGAGCAGTTCTTC.

The chain has TRBV18 and TRBJ2-7; 14 bases map to TRBD2. This CDR3 is built from 14 residues. The J segment lost 6 bases and the V segment lost 3 bases, leaving 1 base of the junction unmatched. Germline CDR1 reads KGHSH; CDR2 reads LQKENI. Written as DNA, the CDR3 is TGTGCCAGCTCACCCGGGACTAGCGGGAGCGAGCAGTACTTC. Translated: CASSPGTSGSEQYF.

This clone appeared a single time. This rearrangement joins TRBV19 to TRBJ2-2; D gene ambiguous. Germline CDR1 is LNHDA and CDR2 is SQIVND (reference sequence). The CDR3 totals 13 residues. V was trimmed by 7 bases and J by 5 bases, leaving 11 bases between them. DNA of the CDR3: TGTGCCAGTACCTCCCGAGATACCGGGGAGCTGTTTTTT. It encodes CASTSRDTGELFF. Full variable domain (remainder filled in from reference TRBV19 and TRBJ2-2): DGGITQSPKYLFRKEGQNVTLSCEQNLNHDAMYWYRQDPGQGLRLIYYSQIVNDFQKGDIAEGYSVSREKKESFPLTVTSAQKNPTAFYLCASTSRDTGELFFGEGSRLTVL.

This clone was seen more than once but under ten times. This chain joins TRBV28 and TRBJ1-6, with TRBD1 matching 10 bases. CDR1 MDHEN and CDR2 SYDVKM come from the germline V gene. The V segment lost 2 bases and the J segment 8 bases; nucleotides outside the gene matches: 6. The CDR3 consists of 16 residues. The CDR3 spells CASSLPLTGGDSPLHF. CDR3 coding DNA: TGTGCCAGCAGTTTACCCCTGACAGGGGGCGATTCACCCCTCCACTTT.

V gene TRBV6-1 combines with J gene TRBJ2-1; TRBD2 matches at 7 bases. Germline loops: CDR1 MNHNS, CDR2 SASEGT. Trimming at V came to 2 bases and at J to 13 bases, leaving 8 bases not matched to a gene. The CDR3 has 13 residues. CDR3 coding DNA: TGTGCCAGCAGTGAAATGAGTAGGGAGGGTCAGTTCTTC. Translated, it gives CASSEMSREGQFF.

The J gene is TRBJ1-1, the V gene TRBV9; D may be TRBD1 (6 bases). Germline assignment: CDR1 SGDLS and CDR2 YYNGEE. V dropped 4 bases and J dropped 11 bases, with 18 bases sitting between them. The CDR3 contains 13 residues. As DNA, the CDR3 is TGTGCCAGCAGCCCAGAAGGGGGAACGGAGGCTTTCTTT. As protein: CASSPEGGTEAFF.

This clone turned up a few times. The chain carries TRBV7-9 and TRBJ2-2; 12 nucleotides match TRBD2. V shed 5 bases and J 6 bases; nucleotides not matched to a gene: 4. This CDR3 spans 15 amino acids. The germline CDR1 and CDR2 sequences are SEHNR and FQNEAQ (reference sequence). CDR3 region: CASSHRLAGAGELFF. Here the CDR3 DNA reads TGTGCCAGCAGCCACCGACTAGCGGGAGCCGGGGAGCTGTTTTTT.